Listed here are 23 T cell receptor beta chains from one sample, sequenced in a study of human T cells and chemical hapten exposure. TCRdb itself ran the RACE reads through MiXCR, one entry per CDR3 protein. The repertoire holds 300,000 to 450,000 distinct CDR3 sequences, with more than 4.5% as singletons. Noted time point: pre-sensitization, week 0. The treatment denotes: therapeutic diphenylcyclopropenone sensitization with weekly scalp DPC. Sequencing was performed on whole blood, taken in connection with sensitization to the hapten diphenylcyclopropenone (DPC). These receptors all come from a woman between 50 and 59 years old with alopecia areata. Some clones in this sample may be carry-over from other donors' samples.

This clonotype was detected a few times. The chain recombines TRBV2 with TRBJ1-6; tentatively, D is TRBD1 (6 bases). The CDR3 runs 15 residues. V lost 6 bases and J 0 bases, leaving 9 bases between the germline ends. The V gene's germline CDR1 is SNHLY and CDR2 FYNNEI. The CDR3 region is CASRPDSSYNSPLHF. In DNA, the CDR3 is TGTGCCAGCAGGCCGGACAGCTCCTATAATTCACCCCTCCACTTT.

Remarks on this clonotype: A much larger clone lies one base from this, so it may be a read error. The chain links TRBV11-2 to TRBJ1-1; TRBD1 aligns across 7 bases. Unmatched junction bases numbered 4, after V lost 5 bases and J lost 1 base. CDR1 is SGHAT, CDR2 FQNNGV, per germline. The CDR3 covers 14 residues. The CDR3 sequence is CASSRGQQNTEAFF. DNA of the CDR3: TGTGCCAGCAGCCGGGGACAGCAGAACACTGAAGCTTTCTTT. The full variable domain, with the rest looked up from reference TRBV11-2 and TRBJ1-1, is EAGVAQSPRYKIIEKRQSVAFWCNPISGHATLYWYQQILGQGPKLLIQFQNNGVVDDSQLPKDRFSAERLKGVDSTLKIQPAKLEDSAVYLCASSRGQQNTEAFFGQGTRLTVV.

This clonotype was recorded at least ten times. This chain uses TRBV7-9 with TRBJ2-1; 13 nucleotides line up with TRBD2. This CDR3 region has 16 residues. Looked up from germline, CDR1 is SEHNR and CDR2 is FQNEAQ (reference sequence). J gave up 10 bases and V 2 bases, and 8 bases lay outside the gene matches. The CDR3 nucleotides are TGTGCCAGCAGCTTATTTGGACTAGCGGGAGAAGGGGAGCAGTTCTTC. Translated, it gives CASSLFGLAGEGEQFF.

As regards this clonotype: A read error is possible here, since a much larger clone lies one base away. The chain links TRBV18 to TRBJ1-1, with D perhaps matching TRBD1 (6 bases). The CDR3 runs to 17 residues. Germline values: CDR1 KGHSH, CDR2 LQKENI. The CDR3 loop reads CDSSLTGPGAGNTEAFF. Written as DNA, the CDR3 is TGTGACAGCTCCCTCACGGGTCCGGGGGCTGGGAACACTGAAGCTTTCTTT.

V usage is TRBV10-1 and J usage is TRBJ1-5, with 7 bases fitting TRBD1. This CDR3 is built from 17 residues. V gave up 2 bases and J gave up 0 bases; unmatched junction bases: 7. Per the germline V gene, CDR1 is WNHNN and CDR2 is SYGVQD (reference sequence). The CDR3 protein is CASSEEGTAYSNQPQHF. For the CDR3, the DNA is TGCGCCAGCAGTGAGGAGGGGACAGCATATAGCAATCAGCCCCAGCATTTT.

This CDR3 is CASRTGSHTEAFF. The CDR3 DNA sequence: TGTGCCAGCCGAACGGGGTCGCACACTGAAGCTTTCTTT. The chain has TRBV5-6 and TRBJ1-1; D remains ambiguous. This CDR3 comprises 13 residues. The V and J ends lost 7 bases and 3 bases respectively, with 13 bases between them. Germline CDR1 and CDR2: SGHDT and YYEEEE. The full variable domain, rest sourced from reference TRBV5-6 and TRBJ1-1, is DAGVTQSPTHLIKTRGQQVTLRCSPKSGHDTVSWYQQALGQGPQFIFQYYEEEERQRGNFPDRFSGHQFPNYSSELNVNALLLGDSALYLCASRTGSHTEAFFGQGTRLTVV.

This clonotype was seen many times. This chain joins TRBV10-3 and TRBJ2-7; D gene unclear. Germline V CDR1 and CDR2: ENHRY, SYGVKD. This CDR3 comprises 15 residues. The V gene lost 0 bases and the J gene lost 4 bases, with 13 bases spanning the gap. Here the CDR3 reads CAISESAGLLYEQYF. CDR3 nucleotides: TGTGCCATCAGTGAGTCGGCAGGCCTCCTTTACGAGCAGTACTTC.

In its sample, this clonotype was seen many times. The CDR3: CASSPWGGGGNIQYF. CDR3 DNA sequence: TGTGCCAGCAGCCCCTGGGGCGGGGGGGGAAACATTCAGTACTTC. The J gene is TRBJ2-4, the V gene TRBV2; 9 bases agree with TRBD2. Per germline, CDR1 SNHLY and CDR2 FYNNEI. The CDR3 covers 15 residues. J lost 6 bases, V lost 6 bases, and 9 bases had no gene match.

The table lists this clonotype with many counts. This rearrangement joins TRBV14 to TRBJ2-5; no clear D gene. V lost 4 bases and J 2 bases, leaving 8 bases between the germline ends. CDR1 is SGHDN and CDR2 is FVKESK in the germline V gene. The CDR3 length is 13 residues. CDR3 in DNA: TGTGCCAGCAGCCCCCGATTACAAGAGACCCAGTACTTC. It yields the protein CASSPRLQETQYF.

In this sample, this clonotype turned up many times. The rearrangement links TRBV10-1 to TRBJ2-5, with D tentatively TRBD2 (5 bases). V gave up 3 bases and J gave up 6 bases, with 14 bases separating them. The CDR3 has 14 amino acids. Germline V gene sequence: CDR1 WNHNN, CDR2 SYGVQD (reference sequence). The CDR3 reads CASSERTGKKTQYF. The CDR3 DNA follows: TGCGCCAGCAGTGAACGGACGGGAAAAAAGACCCAGTACTTC.

This clonotype was detected ten times or more. V gene TRBV28 combines with J gene TRBJ2-7; 11 bases are shared with TRBD2. Germline CDR1 reads MDHEN; CDR2 reads SYDVKM. CDR3 length equals 18 residues. Germline trimming cut 2 bases from V and 2 bases from J; bases unmatched to any gene: 11. CDR3 loop: CASSLMVWGTSGTYEQYF. CDR3 coding DNA: TGTGCCAGCAGTTTAATGGTCTGGGGGACTAGCGGTACCTACGAGCAGTACTTC.

This CDR3 is CASSPGLAGGPDEQFF. The CDR3 DNA reads as TGCGCCAGCAGCCCGGGACTAGCGGGGGGGCCAGATGAGCAGTTCTTC. The chain has TRBV5-1 and TRBJ2-1; 16 bases are shared with TRBD2. Per the germline V gene, CDR1 is SGHRS and CDR2 is YFSETQ. The CDR3 runs to 16 residues. V lost 4 bases, J lost 8 bases, and 6 bases stayed unmatched.

This clonotype has just a few counts. The rearrangement joins TRBV10-3 to TRBJ2-3; D gene unclear. Trimming removed 6 bases at V and 0 bases at J, with 7 bases between. This CDR3 contains 13 residues. Looked up from germline, CDR1 is ENHRY and CDR2 is SYGVKD. In DNA form, the CDR3 reads TGTGCCATCAGAGCTACTAGCACAGATACGCAGTATTTT. Translated: CAIRATSTDTQYF.

This clonotype was seen ten or more times. The rearrangement joins TRBV12-3 or TRBV12-4 to TRBJ1-1, with D possibly TRBD1 on 6 matching bases. The CDR3 covers 12 residues. Trimming pared 6 bases from V and 6 bases from J, leaving 11 bases between. As DNA, the CDR3 is TGTGCCAGCAGATCAGGGGAGCCTGAAGCTTTCTTT. Protein sequence: CASRSGEPEAFF.

This clonotype was picked up many times. The V gene is TRBV12-3 or TRBV12-4, the J gene TRBJ2-3; D call uncertain. The ends were cut back, 8 bases at V and 1 base at J, with 13 bases in the middle. CDR3 size: 14 residues. The CDR3 protein is CASLWASGTDTQYF. CDR3 coding DNA: TGTGCCAGCCTTTGGGCCTCGGGCACAGATACGCAGTATTTT.

At least ten counts were recorded for this clonotype. The V gene is TRBV12-3 or TRBV12-4, the J gene TRBJ2-3; D unresolved. This CDR3 comprises 12 residues. Trimming cost V 4 bases and J 2 bases, with 4 bases left between them. The CDR3 sequence: CASSYSTDTQYF. The CDR3 nucleotides are TGTGCCAGCAGTTACTCCACAGATACGCAGTATTTT.

This clonotype was seen at least ten times. The genes are TRBV27 and TRBJ2-7; D call uncertain. V gave up 5 bases and J gave up 6 bases, with 2 bases separating them. The germline gives CDR1 MNHEY, CDR2 SMNVEV (reference sequence). The CDR3 consists of 9 residues. This CDR3 reads CASSPEQYF. The CDR3 DNA reads as TGTGCCAGCAGTCCCGAGCAGTACTTC.

Many counts were recorded for this clonotype. The genes are TRBV20-1 and TRBJ2-6; 12 bases fit TRBD1. The CDR3 is made up of 17 amino acids. The J segment lost 4 bases and the V segment lost 1 base, leaving 5 bases of the junction unmatched. Germline V CDR1 and CDR2: DFQATT, SNEGSKA (reference sequence). The CDR3 DNA sequence: TGCAGTGCTAGAGCGGGACAGGGGGCGCGAGGGGCCAACGTCCTGACTTTC. Its protein product is CSARAGQGARGANVLTF.

This clonotype was seen more than once but under ten times. The V gene is TRBV3-1, the J gene TRBJ1-3; perhaps TRBD1 as D (6 bases). CDR3 length: 15 residues. V lost 0 bases and J 6 bases, leaving 12 bases between the germline ends. Germline assignment: CDR1 LGHDT and CDR2 YNNKEL (reference sequence). The CDR3 protein is CASSQEGGAANTIYF. In nucleotides, the CDR3 is TGTGCCAGCAGCCAAGAGGGGGGGGCGGCAAACACCATATATTTT.

This clonotype was detected ten times or more. The rearrangement uses TRBV6-2 or TRBV6-3 and TRBJ1-5; D gene ambiguous. This CDR3 spans 14 amino acids. The germline V and J ends were trimmed by 1 base and 8 bases, with 12 bases remaining between them. Germline CDR1 MNHEY, CDR2 SVGEGT. CDR3 nucleotides: TGTGCCAGCAGTTACTGGGCGGTTGGGGAGCCCCAGCATTTT. Amino acid sequence: CASSYWAVGEPQHF.

In this sample, this clonotype turned up a few times. V and J are TRBV4-3 and TRBJ2-3; 12 bases map to TRBD2. The germline CDR1 and CDR2 sequences are LGHNA and YSLEER. The V and J ends lost 0 bases and 8 bases, in that order; junction bases with no gene match: 0. This CDR3 spans 14 amino acids. CDR3 sequence (DNA): TGCGCCAGCAGCCAAGAGGGACTAGCGGGTACGCAGTATTTT. Translated: CASSQEGLAGTQYF.

This clonotype appeared many times. The chain carries TRBV5-1 and TRBJ2-7, with unresolved D. CDR1 is SGHRS and CDR2 is YFSETQ in the germline V gene. The CDR3 consists of 15 residues. Trimming pared 4 bases from V and 0 bases from J, leaving 14 bases between. CDR3 sequence: CASSHRTDLSYEQYF. The CDR3 DNA reads TGCGCCAGCAGCCATCGGACCGACCTCTCCTACGAGCAGTACTTC.

The table lists this clonotype with many counts. Germline and junction disagree at one end, which may indicate a read error. The chain is built from TRBV2 and TRBJ1-1; D gene ambiguous. Germline V lookup: CDR1 SNHLY, CDR2 FYNNEI. The CDR3 loop spans 12 amino acids. CDR3 sequence: CASIGKEVEGFF. The CDR3 DNA reads TGTGCCAGCATCGGGAAAGAGGTTGAAGGTTTCTTT.